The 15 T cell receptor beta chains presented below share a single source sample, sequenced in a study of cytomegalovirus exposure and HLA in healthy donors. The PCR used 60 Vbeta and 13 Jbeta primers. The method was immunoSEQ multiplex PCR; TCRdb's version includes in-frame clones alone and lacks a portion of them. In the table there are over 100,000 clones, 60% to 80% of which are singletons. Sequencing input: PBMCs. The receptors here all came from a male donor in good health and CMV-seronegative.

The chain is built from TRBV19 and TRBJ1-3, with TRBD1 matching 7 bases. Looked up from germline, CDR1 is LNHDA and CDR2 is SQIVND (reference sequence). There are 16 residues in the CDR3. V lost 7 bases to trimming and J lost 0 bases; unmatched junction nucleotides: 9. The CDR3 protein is CASTHYRDSSGNTIYF. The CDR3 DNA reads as TGTGCCAGTACTCACTACCGGGACAGCTCTGGAAACACCATATATTTT.

DNA for the CDR3: TGTGCCAGCAGTAGTCTAGCGGACTCCTACGAGCAGTACTTC. The encoded protein is CASSSLADSYEQYF. The rearrangement uses TRBV28 and TRBJ2-7; 7 bases agree with TRBD2. CDR3 length: 14 amino acids. J gave up 0 bases and V 5 bases, and 4 bases lay outside the gene matches. Per germline, CDR1 MDHEN and CDR2 SYDVKM. The whole variable domain, filled in from reference TRBV28 and TRBJ2-7, reads DVKVTQSSRYLVKRTGEKVFLECVQDMDHENMFWYRQDPGLGLRLIYFSYDVKMKEKGDIPEGYSVSREKKERFSLILESASTNQTSMYLCASSSLADSYEQYFGPGTRLTVT.

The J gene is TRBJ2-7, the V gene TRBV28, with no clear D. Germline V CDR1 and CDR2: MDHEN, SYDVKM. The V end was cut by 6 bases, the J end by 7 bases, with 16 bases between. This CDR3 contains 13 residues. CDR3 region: CASSSSALLEQYF. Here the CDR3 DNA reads TGTGCCAGCAGCTCGAGTGCTCTTTTGGAGCAGTACTTC.

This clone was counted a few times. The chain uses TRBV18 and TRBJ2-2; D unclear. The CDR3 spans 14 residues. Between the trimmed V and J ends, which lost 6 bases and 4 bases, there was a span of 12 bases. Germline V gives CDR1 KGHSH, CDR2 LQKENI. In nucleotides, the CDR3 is TGTGCCAGCTCCGCCCCCCCCGGCACCGGGGAGCTGTTTTTT. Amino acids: CASSAPPGTGELFF. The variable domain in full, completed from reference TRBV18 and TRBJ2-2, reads NAGVMQNPRHLVRRRGQEARLRCSPMKGHSHVYWYRQLPEEGLKFMVYLQKENIIDESGMPKERFSAEFPKEGPSILRIQQVVRGDSAAYFCASSAPPGTGELFFGEGSRLTVL.

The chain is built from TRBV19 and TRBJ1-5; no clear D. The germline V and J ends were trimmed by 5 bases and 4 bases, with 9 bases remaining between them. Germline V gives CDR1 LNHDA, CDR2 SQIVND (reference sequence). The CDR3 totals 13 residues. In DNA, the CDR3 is TGTGCCAGTAGTTCACAAAAAAATCAGCCCCAGCATTTT. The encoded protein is CASSSQKNQPQHF. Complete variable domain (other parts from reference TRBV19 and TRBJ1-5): DGGITQSPKYLFRKEGQNVTLSCEQNLNHDAMYWYRQDPGQGLRLIYYSQIVNDFQKGDIAEGYSVSREKKESFPLTVTSAQKNPTAFYLCASSSQKNQPQHFGDGTRLSIL.

CDR3 nucleotides: TGCGCCAGCAGCTTGGATACTAGTATTCTTCAGTACTTC. This translates into CASSLDTSILQYF. The J gene is TRBJ2-4, the V gene TRBV5-1; D perhaps matches TRBD2 (5 bases). From germline, CDR1 is SGHRS and CDR2 YFSETQ. The CDR3 is 13 amino acids. The V gene lost 0 bases and the J gene lost 11 bases, with 12 bases spanning the gap.

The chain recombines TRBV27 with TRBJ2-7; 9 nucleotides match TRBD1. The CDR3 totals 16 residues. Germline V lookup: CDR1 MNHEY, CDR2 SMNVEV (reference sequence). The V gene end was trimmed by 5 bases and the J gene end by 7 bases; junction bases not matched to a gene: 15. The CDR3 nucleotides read TGTGCCAGCAGTAACCCCGGGACAGGGTTTGGGATGGAGCAGTACTTC. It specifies CASSNPGTGFGMEQYF.

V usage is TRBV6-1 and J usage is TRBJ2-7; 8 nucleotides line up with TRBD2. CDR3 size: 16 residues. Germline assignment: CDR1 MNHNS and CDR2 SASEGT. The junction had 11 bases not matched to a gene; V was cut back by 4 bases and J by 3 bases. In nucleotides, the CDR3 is TGTGCCAGCAGTGCCCGTATGGAGCGGGGGCACTACGAGCAGTACTTC. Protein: CASSARMERGHYEQYF.

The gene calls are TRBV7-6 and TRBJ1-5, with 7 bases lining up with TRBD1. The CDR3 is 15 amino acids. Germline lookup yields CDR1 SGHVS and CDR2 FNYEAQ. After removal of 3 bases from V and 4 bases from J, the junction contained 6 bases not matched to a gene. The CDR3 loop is CASSFGTDLNQPQHF. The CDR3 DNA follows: TGTGCCAGCAGCTTTGGGACAGACTTGAATCAGCCCCAGCATTTT.

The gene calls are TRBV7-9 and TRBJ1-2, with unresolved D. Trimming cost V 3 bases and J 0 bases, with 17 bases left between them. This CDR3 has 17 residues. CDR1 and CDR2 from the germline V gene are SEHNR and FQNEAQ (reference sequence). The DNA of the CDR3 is TGTGCCAGCAGCTTGCCTCGGACGGGAACTTCTAACTATGGCTACACCTTC. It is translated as CASSLPRTGTSNYGYTF.

The CDR3 nucleotides are TGTGCCTGGAGCCGAGACGGGGGCTACGAGCAGTACTTC. It encodes CAWSRDGGYEQYF. This sequence joins TRBV30 and TRBJ2-7; D is possibly TRBD2 (6 bases). V was pared by 3 bases and J by 3 bases, with 12 bases between. CDR3 length: 13 residues. CDR1 and CDR2 from the germline V gene are GTSNPN and SVGIG (reference sequence).

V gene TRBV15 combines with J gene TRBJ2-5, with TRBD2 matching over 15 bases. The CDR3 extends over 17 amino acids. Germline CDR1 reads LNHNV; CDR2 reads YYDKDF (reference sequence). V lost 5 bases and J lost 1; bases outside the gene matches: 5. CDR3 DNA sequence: TGTGCCACCAGCCGCGGGACTAGCGGGAGGTTCCAAGAGACCCAGTACTTC. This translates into CATSRGTSGRFQETQYF.

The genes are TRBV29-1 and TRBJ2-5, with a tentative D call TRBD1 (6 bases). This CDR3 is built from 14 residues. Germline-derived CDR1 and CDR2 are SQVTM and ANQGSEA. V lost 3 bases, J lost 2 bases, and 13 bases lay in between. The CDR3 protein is CSVDKGQNQETQYF. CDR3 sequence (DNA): TGCAGCGTTGATAAAGGACAGAATCAAGAGACCCAGTACTTC.

The CDR3 is CASSQALRQFF. The DNA for the CDR3 is TGTGCCAGCAGCCAAGCCCTGAGGCAGTTCTTC. This chain links TRBV14 with TRBJ2-1; D not certain. V lost 1 base and J lost 12, with 7 bases in between. The germline V gene encodes CDR1 SGHDN and CDR2 FVKESK. The CDR3 is 11 amino acids.

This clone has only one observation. The CDR3 protein is CASSSAGQGEQYF. DNA of the CDR3: TGTGCCAGCAGCTCCGCTGGACAGGGCGAGCAGTACTTC. The J gene is TRBJ2-7, the V gene TRBV7-2; 8 bases are shared with TRBD1. CDR3 length: 13 residues. Germline V gene sequence: CDR1 SGHTA, CDR2 FQGNSA. The V gene end was trimmed by 4 bases and the J gene end by 6 bases; junction bases not matched to a gene: 5.